The present T cell receptor beta chain was sequenced within a study of T cells in Graves' hyperthyroidism and ophthalmopathy. This clonotype was recorded many times. The target antigen is unknown. Study results and limitations: Stable hyperthyroidism was told apart from ophthalmopathy by a model built on 13 V-J features.

TCR beta CDR3 regions were amplified from RNA transcripts. First-round RT-PCR targeting the TCR CDR3 was performed with the HTBI primer set. Via MiXCR, TCRdb re-called the multiplex PCR reads, giving one row per CDR3 protein. The data hold a few hundred thousand distinct CDR3 sequences, with about 16% observed a single time. Between the trimmed V and J ends, which lost 0 bases and 0 bases, there was a span of 11 bases. CDR1 LGHDT and CDR2 YNNKEL come from the germline V gene (reference sequence). This CDR3 is 16 amino acids long. For ophthalmopathy patients, the Clinical Activity Score was at least 3 and the NOSPECS grade at least 4; duration was under 3 months. Lactation, pregnancy, other autoimmune disease or uncontrolled infection led to exclusion of patients. Cells are PBMCs isolated from around 9.4 ml of fresh blood.

The gene calls are TRBV3-1 and TRBJ1-2, with D possibly being TRBD1 (5 bases). Material: blood. The source is a woman in her thirties with Graves' ophthalmopathy. CDR3 amino acids: CASSQEGATSNYGYTF. The CDR3 bases are TGTGCCAGCAGCCAAGAAGGGGCCACCTCTAACTATGGCTACACCTTC.